This TCR beta chain derives from a study of T cells in localized non-small cell lung cancer. Clones were sequenced by immunoSEQ multiplex PCR, and TCRdb holds only the in-frame ones, with some missing. The sample has about 52,000 clones, around 90% seen once. Trimming stripped 0 bases from V and 6 bases from J, with 21 bases between. The CDR3 totals 18 residues. Per germline, CDR1 SEHNR and CDR2 FQNEAQ (reference sequence). Specimen: PBMCs, collected before any cancer treatment. The chain uses TRBV7-9 and TRBJ1-5, with D maybe TRBD1 (5 bases). The sequence was obtained from a female donor with stage II lung adenocarcinoma. The CDR3 loop reads CASSLAGGSGAPSQPQHF. The CDR3 DNA is TGTGCCAGCAGCTTAGCGGGAGGGTCCGGGGCCCCGAGTCAGCCCCAGCATTTT.